This entry is about one T cell receptor beta chain. CDR3 size: 15 residues. From germline, CDR1 is MNHEY and CDR2 SMNVEV (reference sequence). With V trimmed by 2 bases and J by 7 bases, 10 bases remained unmatched. The record originates from a study of blood T cell repertoires in COVID-19. The table came from immunoSEQ multiplex PCR; TCRdb's copy has only in-frame clones and leaves some out. The sample shows under 250,000 clones, 83% of them seen only once. Those who participated ranged in age from roughly 18 to 89 years and resided in about two dozen US areas. Cohorts were assigned according to the clinical history that participants reported.

The sequenced material came from PBMCs or T cells enriched from blood (not recorded which). This clonotype was sampled from a woman aged 50 to 60 who had been exposed to COVID-19. V and J are TRBV27 and TRBJ1-1, with 7 bases aligning to TRBD1. The CDR3 region is CASSLLPQTGLEAFF. For the CDR3, the DNA is TGTGCCAGCAGTTTACTACCTCAGACAGGGCTTGAAGCTTTCTTT.